The 9 T cell receptor beta chains reported below all come from one sample, sequenced in a study of CD8+ T cells in alopecia areata. Following extraction, RNA underwent reverse transcription to cDNA, which served as the sequencing template. Clones were sequenced by immunoSEQ multiplex PCR, and TCRdb holds only the in-frame ones, with some missing. The sample includes more than 10,000 clones, roughly 62% of them seen just once. The study team obtained lesional scalp punch biopsies and peripheral blood from alopecia areata patients. Sequencing was performed on skin, taken at week 0. These receptors came from a human donor with alopecia areata.

This clone turned up a few times. V usage is TRBV6-6 and J usage is TRBJ2-1, with a tentative D call TRBD2 (5 bases). The germline V gene encodes CDR1 MNHNY and CDR2 SVGAGI (reference sequence). Trimming pared 6 bases from V and 2 bases from J, leaving 17 bases between. There are 16 residues in the CDR3. CDR3 loop: CASSPLGIYPYNEQFF. CDR3 DNA: TGTGCCAGCAGCCCCCTCGGGATATACCCCTACAATGAGCAGTTCTTC.

This clone was found a few times. The chain combines TRBV2 with TRBJ2-6, with D unresolved. This CDR3 has 15 amino acids. CDR1 is SNHLY, CDR2 FYNNEI, per germline. V lost 6 bases and J 0 bases, leaving 9 bases between the germline ends. The chain's CDR3 is CASSIHPSGANVLTF. CDR3 coding DNA: TGTGCCAGCAGCATACACCCCTCTGGGGCCAACGTCCTGACTTTC.

With respect to this clone: The sample contains more than one DNA sequence encoding this CDR3. The V gene is TRBV5-1, the J gene TRBJ2-7; possibly TRBD1 for D (6 bases). There are 15 residues in the CDR3. The germline CDR1 and CDR2 sequences are SGHRS and YFSETQ. V was shortened by 3 bases and J by 2 bases, with 15 bases between the two germline ends. CDR3 DNA sequence: TGCGCCAGCAGCTATAACGATAGGGGGACCTACGAGCAGTACTTC. The encoded protein is CASSYNDRGTYEQYF. Full variable domain (outside the CDR3, taken from reference TRBV5-1 and TRBJ2-7): KAGVTQTPRYLIKTRGQQVTLSCSPISGHRSVSWYQQTPGQGLQFLFEYFSETQRNKGNFPGRFSGRQFSNSRSEMNVSTLELGDSALYLCASSYNDRGTYEQYFGPGTRLTVT.

This clone appeared a few times. V is TRBV29-1 and J is TRBJ2-7, with TRBD1 matching 8 bases. With V trimmed by 6 bases and J by 5 bases, 9 bases remained unmatched. Germline V gene lookup returns CDR1 SQVTM and CDR2 ANQGSEA. CDR3 size: 13 residues. The CDR3 sequence: CSVETGARHEQYF. CDR3 in DNA: TGCAGCGTAGAGACAGGGGCAAGGCACGAGCAGTACTTC.

The chain combines TRBV19 with TRBJ2-3, with 10 positions matching TRBD1. The CDR3 runs 16 residues. Germline CDR1 and CDR2: LNHDA and SQIVND (reference sequence). V trimming: 2 bases; J trimming: 5 bases; junction bases outside the gene matches: 7. The CDR3 region has the DNA TGTGCCAGTAGTATATGGACAGGGGGGAAGAAAGATACGCAGTATTTT. It is translated as CASSIWTGGKKDTQYF.

Only a few counts were recorded for this clone. V and J are TRBV9 and TRBJ2-2, with 12 positions matching TRBD2. The CDR3 has 16 amino acids. Germline V gene data show CDR1 as SGDLS and CDR2 as YYNGEE. With 2 bases clipped from V and 7 bases from J, the junction kept 6 bases outside the gene matches. Here the CDR3 DNA reads TGTGCCAGCAGCGTTCTGACTAGCGGGAGAAGCGGGGAGCTGTTTTTT. Its translation: CASSVLTSGRSGELFF.

The chain joins TRBV4-1 to TRBJ2-1; D may be TRBD2 (6 bases). The V end was cut by 3 bases, the J end by 9 bases, with 12 bases between. This CDR3 comprises 13 residues. Germline assignment: CDR1 MGHRA and CDR2 YSYEKL. This CDR3 is CASSHSGGGEQFF. CDR3 bases: TGCGCCAGCAGCCACAGTGGGGGAGGTGAGCAGTTCTTC.

This chain's CDR3 is CASSLEGFPYEQYF. CDR3 bases: TGTGCCAGCAGCTTGGAAGGATTTCCCTACGAGCAGTACTTC. The V call is TRBV5-6, the J call TRBJ2-7; D is unclear. Germline-derived CDR1 and CDR2 are SGHDT and YYEEEE. CDR3 length: 14 amino acids. V dropped 0 bases and J dropped 2 bases, with 9 bases sitting between them.

CDR3 in amino acids: CASSLGTGGSTDTQYF. CDR3 in DNA: TGCGCCAGCAGCTTGGGGACAGGGGGCAGCACAGATACGCAGTATTTT. The chain has TRBV5-1 and TRBJ2-3; 11 bases match TRBD1. Unmatched junction bases numbered 0, after V lost 0 bases and J lost 0 bases. Looked up from germline, CDR1 is SGHRS and CDR2 is YFSETQ. The CDR3 runs 16 residues.